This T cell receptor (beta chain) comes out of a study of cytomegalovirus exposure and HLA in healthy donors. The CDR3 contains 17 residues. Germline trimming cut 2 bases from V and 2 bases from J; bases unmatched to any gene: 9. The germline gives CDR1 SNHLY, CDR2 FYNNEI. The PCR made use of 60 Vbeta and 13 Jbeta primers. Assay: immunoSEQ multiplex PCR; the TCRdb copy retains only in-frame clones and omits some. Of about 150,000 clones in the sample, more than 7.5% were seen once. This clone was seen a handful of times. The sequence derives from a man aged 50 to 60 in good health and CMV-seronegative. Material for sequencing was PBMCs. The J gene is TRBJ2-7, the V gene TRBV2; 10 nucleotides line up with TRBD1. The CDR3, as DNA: TGTGCCAGCAGTGAACGTGGTGGGACAGGGGTCCCCTACGAGCAGTACTTC. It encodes CASSERGGTGVPYEQYF.